This is a list of T cell receptor beta chains from one sample in a study of shared clonotypes between healthy human individuals. Repertoires were generated with immunoSEQ multiplex PCR, while TCRdb's copy carries only in-frame clones and drops some. The data contain some 2.3 million clones, 90% to 95% of them singletons. The specimen was naive CD4+ T cells from PBMCs. The receptor set was obtained from a young man in good health. Some clones in this sample may be carry-over from other donors' samples. Each CDR3 is given with its conserved first and last residue. D genes are given only for firm matches. Expanded clones get a size class; other rows say once, few or many, or leave the size out.

V gene	D gene	clone size	J gene	CDR3 DNA	CDR3 protein
TRBV19	NA	NA	TRBJ2-5	TGTGCCAGTTCGATTAACGGGAGGAGGGGGGAGACCCAGTACTTC	CASSINGRRGETQYF
TRBV19	NA	NA	TRBJ1-5	TGTGCCAGTAGTATGATGTGGCAGAATAGCAATCAGCCCCAGCATTTT	CASSMMWQNSNQPQHF
TRBV19	TRBD2	once	TRBJ2-7	TGTGCCAATAAATGCCCGGGACTAGCGAAACCCACCTACGAGCAGTACTTC	CANKCPGLAKPTYEQYF
TRBV4-2	TRBD1	NA	TRBJ2-7	TGTGCCAGCAGCGCTCGGACAGGAATCAACGAGCAGTACTTC	CASSARTGINEQYF
TRBV7-3	NA	NA	TRBJ2-3	TGTGCCAGCAGCTTTCGACCCACAGATACGCAGTATTTT	CASSFRPTDTQYF
TRBV6-6	NA	NA	TRBJ1-3	TGTGCCAGCATGGGGGGCTATGGAAACACCATATATTTT	CASMGGYGNTIYF
TRBV7-2	NA	NA	TRBJ1-3	TGTGCCAGCAGCTTAGAATTAAACACCATATATTTT	CASSLELNTIYF
TRBV29-1	TRBD2	NA	TRBJ2-1	TGCAGCGTTGTTACTAGCGGAGAGAAAAGCTCCTACAATGAGCAGTTCTTC	CSVVTSGEKSSYNEQFF
TRBV10-3	NA	once	TRBJ2-5	TGTGCCATCAGTGAGTCGTACGGTGCGGGACAAGAGACCCAGTACTTC	CAISESYGAGQETQYF
TRBV7-6	NA	NA	TRBJ2-6	TGTGCCAGCAGTTCTAGCTGGTCTGGGGCCAACGTCCTGACTTTC	CASSSSWSGANVLTF
TRBV4-2	NA	NA	TRBJ2-7	TGTGCCAGCAGCCAAGATCTTATCTACGAGCAGTACTTC	CASSQDLIYEQYF
TRBV6-6	TRBD1	few	TRBJ1-3	TGTGCCAGCAGGGGGACAGGGGGACCTGGAAACACCATATATTTT	CASRGTGGPGNTIYF
TRBV19	TRBD1	NA	TRBJ1-5	TGTGCCAGTAGTATGGGACAGGACAATCAGCCCCAGCATTTT	CASSMGQDNQPQHF
TRBV7-8	NA	NA	TRBJ2-7	TGTGCCAGCAGCAACGGGGGCCAGGGCCCCTACGAGCAGTACTTC	CASSNGGQGPYEQYF
TRBV7-9	NA	NA	TRBJ2-3	TGTGCCAGCAGCCCGAGGAACGGTGGAGATACGCAGTATTTT	CASSPRNGGDTQYF
TRBV4-3	NA	NA	TRBJ1-6	TGCGCCAGCAGCCGCGACGGATCGCCACCCCTCCACTTT	CASSRDGSPPLHF
TRBV28	TRBD1	NA	TRBJ1-5	TGTGCCAGCAGTTCCTCGACAGGGTTGGGTCAGCCCCAGCATTTT	CASSSSTGLGQPQHF
TRBV2	TRBD2	NA	TRBJ2-5	TGTGCCAGCAGTGAATTAGCGGGAGGAAGAAAACCGCGAACATTCCAAGAGACCCAGTACTTC	CASSELAGGRKPRTFQETQYF
TRBV5-1	NA	NA	TRBJ1-3	TGCGCCAGCAGCAACGGGACACTCTCTGGAAACACCATATATTTT	CASSNGTLSGNTIYF
TRBV10-3	TRBD1	NA	TRBJ2-5	TGTGCCATCAGTGGCGGGACAGGACAAGAGACCCAGTACTTC	CAISGGTGQETQYF
TRBV21-1	NA	NA	TRBJ1-1	TGTGCCAGCAGGCCTTCGGGGGGCCGGGGGGCTTTCTTT	CASRPSGGRGAFF
TRBV7-3	NA	once	TRBJ2-6	TGTGCCAGCAGCTTAGAAGGGGGCTCTGGGGCCAACGTCCTGACTTTC	CASSLEGGSGANVLTF
TRBV6-6	TRBD2	NA	TRBJ2-5	TGTGCCAGCAGAAAATCACTAGCGGGAGCTCTCGAGACCCAGTACTTC	CASRKSLAGALETQYF
TRBV28	TRBD1	NA	TRBJ1-2	TGTGCCAGCACGGACAGGTATGGGGACTACACCTTC	CASTDRYGDYTF
TRBV28	NA	few	TRBJ1-1	TGTGCCAGCAGCCCGCCCTCACACACTGAAGCTTTCTTT	CASSPPSHTEAFF
TRBV2	NA	NA	TRBJ1-1	TGTGCCATCAACACTGAAGCTTTCTTT	CAINTEAFF
TRBV7-3	NA	NA	TRBJ1-1	TGTGCCAGCAGCCCCTCAGGGAGGATGAACACTGAAGCTTTCTTT	CASSPSGRMNTEAFF
TRBV2	NA	NA	TRBJ2-7	TGTGCCAGCAGTGTCATCCCCTACGAGCAGTACTTC	CASSVIPYEQYF
TRBV28	NA	NA	TRBJ1-1	TGTGCCAGCAGTTTGCCCCGGTGGACTGAAGCTTTCTTT	CASSLPRWTEAFF
TRBV5-4	TRBD1	NA	TRBJ2-5	TGTGCCAGCAGCTTGGCCACAGGGGGCCGGGGAGAGACCCAGTACTTC	CASSLATGGRGETQYF
TRBV4-1	TRBD2	NA	TRBJ2-3	TGCGCCAGCAGCCGCCAATTCTCTAGCGGGAGGAAAGCCGATACAGATACGCAGTATTTT	CASSRQFSSGRKADTDTQYF
TRBV30	NA	NA	TRBJ2-7	TGTGCCTGGACAGCTATAGCCTACGAGCAGTACTTC	CAWTAIAYEQYF
TRBV4-2	NA	NA	TRBJ2-7	TGTGCCAGCAGCCAAGCGGGCCTCGGGGCTTACTACGAGCAGTACTTC	CASSQAGLGAYYEQYF
TRBV6-1	NA	once	TRBJ2-1	TGTGCCAGCAGGGACAGAGCCTACAATGAGCAGTTCTTC	CASRDRAYNEQFF
TRBV5-4	NA	NA	TRBJ2-7	TGTGCCAGCAGCTTGGCAGGGGCCGCCTACGAGCAGTACTTC	CASSLAGAAYEQYF
TRBV10-1	TRBD1	NA	TRBJ2-7	TGCGCCAGCACCACCATGAAGGAGACAGGGGGTTACGAGCAGTACTTC	CASTTMKETGGYEQYF
TRBV10-3	TRBD1	NA	TRBJ1-2	TGTGCCATCAGTGTTACGGGACAGGGTAACTATGGCTACACCTTC	CAISVTGQGNYGYTF
TRBV6-1	NA	NA	TRBJ1-2	TGTGCCAGCAGCGAAGAGGGCCATGGCTACACCTTC	CASSEEGHGYTF
TRBV11-3	NA	NA	TRBJ2-1	TGTGCCAGCAGCCAAACCCTAGAGGGGTACAATGAGCAGTTCTTC	CASSQTLEGYNEQFF
TRBV11-2	NA	once	TRBJ2-5	TGTGCCAGCAGGTCAGCTGAGACCCAGTACTTC	CASRSAETQYF
TRBV11-2	NA	NA	TRBJ2-7	TGTGCCAGCAGCCCGCCCCTGGGTGAGCAGTACTTC	CASSPPLGEQYF
TRBV7-9	TRBD1	NA	TRBJ2-7	TGTGCCAGCAGCTTGGAACGGACAGGGTCCTACGAGCAGTACTTC	CASSLERTGSYEQYF
TRBV2	NA	NA	TRBJ1-5	TGTGCCAGCAGTGAATATGGCGGGGGGAGCAATCAGCCCCAGCATTTT	CASSEYGGGSNQPQHF
TRBV6-6	TRBD2	NA	TRBJ2-7	TGTGCCAGCAGTTACCCGAGTGGGCGGGAGGGGTACGAGCAGTACTTC	CASSYPSGREGYEQYF
TRBV10-3	TRBD1	NA	TRBJ1-2	TGTGCCATCAGCCCGACAGGGGAGTATGGCTACACCTTC	CAISPTGEYGYTF
TRBV11-1	NA	NA	TRBJ2-7	TGTGCCAGCAGCTTAGGTCTGGCAACGAGCTCCTACGAGCAGTACTTC	CASSLGLATSSYEQYF
TRBV7-9	NA	NA	TRBJ2-2	TGTGCCAGCAGCGTCCTCGGGACAAACACCGGGGAGCTGTTTTTT	CASSVLGTNTGELFF
TRBV25-1	TRBD2	NA	TRBJ2-5	TGTGCCAGCAGTGAAAGACTAGCGCCCCAAGAGACCCAGTACTTC	CASSERLAPQETQYF
TRBV19	TRBD2	NA	TRBJ2-2	TGTGCCAGTCGCATGGTAGCGGGAAGTAACACCGGGGAGCTGTTTTTT	CASRMVAGSNTGELFF